This is a list of T cell receptor beta chains from one sample in a study of cytomegalovirus exposure and HLA in healthy donors. Only in-frame clones appear in the TCRdb table, and some are missing; sequencing was by immunoSEQ multiplex PCR. The data show about 130,000 clones, with 74% seen just once and around 4.7% held by the top ten. The sequenced sample consisted of PBMCs. The receptors shown here come from a man between 18 and 35 years old in good health and CMV-seropositive. The CDR3 runs from the conserved cysteine through the conserved F or W. The D gene is left open where the match is weak. Clone size is stated in some rows and not others, as once, few, many or a class when expanded.

CDR3nt,CDR3aa,d_gene,j_gene,v_gene,abundance
TGTGCCAGCAGTTTACGCGAGTACGAGCAGTACTTC,CASSLREYEQYF,NA,TRBJ2-7,TRBV28,few
TGCGCCAGCAGCTTCGGACAGCATAATGAAAAACTGTTTTTT,CASSFGQHNEKLFF,NA,TRBJ1-4,TRBV5-1,NA
TGTGCCAGCAACGACAGGGGGCGAGCTTTCTTT,CASNDRGRAFF,TRBD1,TRBJ1-1,TRBV5-6,NA
TGTGCCACCAGCAGGGCCACAGGGGGCTCTAACTATGGCTACACCTTC,CATSRATGGSNYGYTF,TRBD1,TRBJ1-2,TRBV15,NA
TGTGCCAGCAGCCTAAAACTCGGGGGCTACACCTTC,CASSLKLGGYTF,NA,TRBJ1-2,TRBV5-5,NA
TGTGCCAGCAGCACAGGGACAGGTTCGGGCAGTGGCTACACCTTC,CASSTGTGSGSGYTF,TRBD1,TRBJ1-2,TRBV9,few
TGTGCCAGCAGCCAATCGAGGGATGAAAAACTGTTTTTT,CASSQSRDEKLFF,NA,TRBJ1-4,TRBV4-2,NA
TGTGCCACTAGTTCGAGCACAGATACGCAGTATTTT,CATSSSTDTQYF,NA,TRBJ2-3,TRBV6-5,NA
TGTGCCAGCAGCGCAGGGTCCCTTTCCTACGAGCAGTACTTC,CASSAGSLSYEQYF,NA,TRBJ2-7,TRBV6-1,NA
TGTGCCATCAGTGAAAACTGGGAGGGCGGCTACACCTTC,CAISENWEGGYTF,NA,TRBJ1-2,TRBV10-3,few
TGTGCCAGCAGCTTCGACAGCTACGAGCAGTACTTC,CASSFDSYEQYF,NA,TRBJ2-7,TRBV7-9,NA
TGTGCCAGCAGCTTGGACGGGAGCACAGATACGCAGTATTTT,CASSLDGSTDTQYF,NA,TRBJ2-3,TRBV5-4,once
TGCGCCAGCAGCTCGGAGGCTAGCGGGTCCACAGATACGCAGTATTTT,CASSSEASGSTDTQYF,TRBD2,TRBJ2-3,TRBV5-1,NA
TGCGTCAGCAGGACAGGGGAGGATCAAAAACTGTTTTTT,CVSRTGEDQKLFF,TRBD1,TRBJ1-4,TRBV10-2,NA
TGTGCCAGCACCCATCAGACAGGGCGATATGAAAAACTGTTTTTT,CASTHQTGRYEKLFF,TRBD1,TRBJ1-4,TRBV6-6,once
TGTGCCAGCAGCCAAGTGGCAGGGCTGCTGAACACTGAAGCTTTCTTT,CASSQVAGLLNTEAFF,NA,TRBJ1-1,TRBV4-2,NA
TGTGCCAGCAGCTTAGACAGGGGGCATCAGCCCCAGCATTTT,CASSLDRGHQPQHF,TRBD1,TRBJ1-5,TRBV5-5,NA